This TCR beta chain comes out of a study of T cells in Graves' hyperthyroidism and ophthalmopathy. Diagnosis relied on clinical symptoms, serum thyroxine and TRAb, thyroid ultrasound and orbital computed tomography. V lost 3 bases to trimming and J lost 12 bases, with 17 bases between them. The CDR3 contains 13 residues. CDR1 and CDR2 from the germline V gene are MNHEY and SMNVEV (reference sequence). Notes on this clonotype: The antigen is undetermined.

Study findings and constraints: In the analysis, a 13 V-J model separated ophthalmopathy from stable hyperthyroidism.

RNA transcripts served as the template for amplifying TCR beta CDR3 regions. A set of HTBI primers served as the primers for a first-round RT-PCR of the TCR CDR3. TCRdb re-analysed the multiplex PCR reads in MiXCR, keeping a single row per CDR3 protein. The sample includes more than 300,000 distinct CDR3 sequences, about 15% of them seen just once. This sequence was found in a woman aged 25 to 39 with Graves' hyperthyroidism. This chain connects TRBV27 to TRBJ1-2; the D gene is possibly TRBD1 (6 bases). Sequenced sample: blood. CDR3 in amino acids: CASSFRGRGGHTF. The CDR3 DNA is TGTGCCAGCAGTTTCCGGGGGCGCGGGGGCCACACCTTC.